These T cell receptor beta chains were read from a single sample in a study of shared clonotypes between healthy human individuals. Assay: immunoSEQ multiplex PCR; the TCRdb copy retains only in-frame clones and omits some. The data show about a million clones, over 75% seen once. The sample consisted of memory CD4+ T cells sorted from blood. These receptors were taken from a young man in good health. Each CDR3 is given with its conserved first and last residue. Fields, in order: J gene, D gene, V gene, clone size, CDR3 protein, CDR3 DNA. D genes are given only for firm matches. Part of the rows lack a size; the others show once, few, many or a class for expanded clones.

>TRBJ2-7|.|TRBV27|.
CASSLGEQYF
TGTGCCAGCAGTCTGGGAGAGCAGTACTTC
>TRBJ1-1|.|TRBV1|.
CTSSQPDPGRKNTEAFF
TGCACCAGCAGCCAACCTGATCCGGGACGGAAGAACACTGAAGCTTTCTTT
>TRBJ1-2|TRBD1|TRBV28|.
CASSQDTGVSSRGRGYTF
TGTGCCAGCAGTCAAGATACAGGGGTCTCATCGCGGGGCCGTGGCTACACCTTC
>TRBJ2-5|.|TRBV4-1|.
CASSQGGAWPQTQYF
TGCGCCAGCAGCCAAGGTGGGGCCTGGCCCCAGACCCAGTACTTC
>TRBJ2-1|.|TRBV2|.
CASTRGAGSYNEQFF
TGTGCCAGCACCCGGGGGGCAGGGTCCTACAATGAGCAGTTCTTC
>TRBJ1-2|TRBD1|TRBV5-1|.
CASSLAFLGQGDGYTF
TGCGCCAGCAGCTTGGCCTTCCTCGGACAGGGTGATGGCTACACCTTC
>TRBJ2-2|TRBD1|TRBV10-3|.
CAISARRGGTGLSQANTGELFF
TGTGCCATCAGCGCCCGCCGTGGGGGGACAGGGTTGTCCCAAGCGAACACCGGGGAGCTGTTTTTT
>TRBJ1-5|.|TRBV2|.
CASRDRGGQPQHF
TGTGCCAGCAGGGACAGAGGAGGTCAGCCCCAGCATTTT
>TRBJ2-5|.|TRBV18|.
CASSPLREETQYF
TGTGCCAGCTCACCTCTTCGGGAGGAGACCCAGTACTTC
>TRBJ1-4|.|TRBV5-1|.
CASSLEGAYNEKLFF
TGCGCCAGCAGCTTGGAAGGGGCTTATAATGAAAAACTGTTTTTT
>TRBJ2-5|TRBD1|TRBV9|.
CASSRDRGDQYF
TGTGCCAGCAGCCGTGACAGGGGTGACCAGTACTTC
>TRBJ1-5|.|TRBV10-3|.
CAISEDSRYQPQHF
TGTGCCATCAGTGAAGATTCTCGGTACCAGCCCCAGCATTTT
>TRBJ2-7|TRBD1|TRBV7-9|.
CASSRGQGRYEQYF
TGTGCCAGCAGCCGTGGACAGGGGCGGTACGAGCAGTACTTC
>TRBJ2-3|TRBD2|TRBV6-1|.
CATRTSSTDTQYF
TGTGCCACCAGGACTAGTAGCACAGATACGCAGTATTTT
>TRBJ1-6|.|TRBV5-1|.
CASSLGSGESPLHF
TGCGCCAGCAGCTTGGGGTCGGGGGAGTCACCCCTCCACTTT
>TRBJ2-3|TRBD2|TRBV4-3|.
CARRLAGPGCTFTDTQYF
TGCGCCAGAAGGCTAGCGGGACCCGGATGCACCTTCACAGATACGCAGTATTTT
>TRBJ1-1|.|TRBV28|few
CASSLGDTPNTEAFF
TGTGCCAGCAGTTTAGGGGACACCCCGAACACTGAAGCTTTCTTT
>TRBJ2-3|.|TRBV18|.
CASSPSQASTDTQYF
TGTGCCAGCTCACCATCTCAGGCTAGCACAGATACGCAGTATTTT
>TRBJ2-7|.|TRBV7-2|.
CASSLVEYEQYF
TGTGCCAGCAGCTTAGTGGAGTACGAGCAGTACTTC
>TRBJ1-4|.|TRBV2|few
CASGTSVYEKLFF
TGTGCCAGCGGGACATCAGTATATGAAAAACTGTTTTTT
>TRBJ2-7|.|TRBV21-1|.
CASSKEFAYEQYF
TGTGCCAGCAGCAAAGAGTTCGCCTACGAGCAGTACTTC
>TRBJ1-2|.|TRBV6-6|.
CASSAQPQTNYGYTF
TGTGCCAGCAGTGCTCAACCACAGACCAACTATGGCTACACCTTC
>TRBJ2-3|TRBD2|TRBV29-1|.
CSVGHSGGTGTDTQYF
TGCAGCGTTGGCCATAGCGGGGGGACTGGCACAGATACGCAGTATTTT
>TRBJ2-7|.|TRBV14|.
CASSQSSYEQYF
TGTGCCAGCAGCCAAAGCTCTTACGAGCAGTACTTC
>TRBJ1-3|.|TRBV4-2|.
CASSQDLPGQTPSGNTIYF
TGTGCCAGCAGCCAGGATTTACCGGGCCAAACCCCCTCTGGAAACACCATATATTTT
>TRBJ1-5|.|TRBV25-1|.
CATPVWDGNQPQHF
TGTGCCACCCCGGTCTGGGACGGCAATCAGCCCCAGCATTTT
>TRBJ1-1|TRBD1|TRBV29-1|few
CSVLRQGNTEAFF
TGCAGCGTTCTCAGACAGGGTAACACTGAAGCTTTCTTT
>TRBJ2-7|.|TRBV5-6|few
CASSLGAGAREQYF
TGTGCCAGCAGCCTGGGGGCGGGAGCGAGGGAGCAGTACTTC
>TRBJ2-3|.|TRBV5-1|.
CASSISATDTQYF
TGCGCCAGCAGTATTAGCGCCACAGATACGCAGTATTTT
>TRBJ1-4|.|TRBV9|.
CASSAQIGDGTNEKLFF
TGTGCCAGCAGCGCACAGATTGGGGACGGAACTAATGAAAAACTGTTTTTT
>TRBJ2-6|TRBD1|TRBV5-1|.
CASSLGQGTARGGANVLTF
TGCGCCAGCAGCTTGGGACAGGGAACTGCTCGAGGTGGGGCCAACGTCCTGACTTTC
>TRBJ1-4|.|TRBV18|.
CASSPPNGNTNEKLFF
TGTGCCAGCTCACCACCCAACGGGAATACTAATGAAAAACTGTTTTTT
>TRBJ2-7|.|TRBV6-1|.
CASRTQGWVSEQYF
TGTGCCAGCAGAACACAGGGATGGGTCTCCGAGCAGTACTTC
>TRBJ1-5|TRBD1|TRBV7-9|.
CASSSGGDRVLGTQPQHF
TGTGCCAGCAGCTCAGGGGGGGACAGAGTGCTAGGAACTCAGCCCCAGCATTTT
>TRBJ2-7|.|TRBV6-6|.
CAAAASYEQYF
TGTGCCGCGGCGGCCAGTTACGAGCAGTACTTC
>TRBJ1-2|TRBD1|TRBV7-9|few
CASSLEGGWGYGYTF
TGTGCCAGCAGCTTAGAAGGGGGCTGGGGCTATGGCTACACCTTC
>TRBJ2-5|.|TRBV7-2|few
CASSPSLQGQTQYF
TGTGCCAGCAGCCCCTCTCTTCAGGGACAGACCCAGTACTTC
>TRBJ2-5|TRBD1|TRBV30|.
CAWRAPVKPGGQYF
TGTGCCTGGAGGGCACCGGTCAAGCCAGGGGGCCAGTACTTC
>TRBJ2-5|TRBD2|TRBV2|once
CASSEAGTRVETQYF
TGTGCCAGCAGTGAAGCCGGGACTAGAGTTGAGACCCAGTACTTC
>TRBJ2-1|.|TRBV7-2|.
CASSLSVMPGPKFF
TGTGCCAGCAGCTTATCTGTCATGCCAGGGCCTAAGTTCTTC
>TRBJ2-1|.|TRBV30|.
CAWSLGYGQFF
TGTGCCTGGAGTCTAGGCTATGGGCAGTTCTTC
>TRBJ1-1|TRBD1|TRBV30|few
CAWSVGQTMNTEAFF
TGTGCCTGGAGTGTGGGACAGACCATGAACACTGAAGCTTTCTTT
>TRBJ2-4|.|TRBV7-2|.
CASSLEGGGKNIQYF
TGTGCCAGCAGCTTAGAGGGGGGCGGCAAAAACATTCAGTACTTC
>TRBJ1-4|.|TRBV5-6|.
CASSFDRVNEKLFF
TGTGCCAGCAGCTTCGATAGGGTTAATGAAAAACTGTTTTTT
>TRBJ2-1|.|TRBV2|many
CASSTSGYSYNEQFF
TGTGCCAGCAGTACCTCAGGTTACTCCTACAATGAGCAGTTCTTC
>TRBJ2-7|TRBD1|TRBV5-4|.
CASSRRTGEGSYEQYF
TGTGCCAGCAGCCGTAGGACAGGGGAAGGCTCCTACGAGCAGTACTTC
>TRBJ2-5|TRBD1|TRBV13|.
CASSLGKAGGPETQYF
TGTGCCAGCAGCTTGGGAAAGGCAGGGGGTCCAGAGACCCAGTACTTC
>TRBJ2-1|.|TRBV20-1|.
CSARANEQFF
TGCAGTGCTAGAGCGAATGAGCAGTTCTTC
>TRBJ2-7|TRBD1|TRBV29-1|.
CSVERTGGEQYF
TGCAGCGTCGAGCGGACAGGGGGAGAGCAGTACTTC
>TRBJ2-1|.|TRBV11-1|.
CASSFRDKEFF
TGTGCCAGCAGCTTCCGGGACAAGGAGTTCTTC
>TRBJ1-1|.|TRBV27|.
CASKRNTEAFF
TGTGCCAGCAAACGGAACACTGAAGCTTTCTTT
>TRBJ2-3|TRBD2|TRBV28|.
CASSSTGRLAGGTQYF
TGTGCCAGCAGTTCCACAGGTAGATTAGCGGGGGGAACGCAGTATTTT
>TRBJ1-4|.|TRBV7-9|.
CASSQRGGLYEEKLFF
TGTGCCAGCAGCCAACGGGGGGGTCTCTACGAAGAAAAACTGTTTTTT